The sample holds many counts of the clone carrying this T cell receptor (beta chain). These data originate in a study of T-cell reconstitution after alpha-beta-depleted transplantation in children. The CDR3 runs to 19 residues. Germline values: CDR1 LGHNA, CDR2 YSLEER. Trimming removed 0 bases at V and 0 bases at J, with 18 bases between. Preparing the TCRbeta library involved the use of unique molecular identifiers. MiXCR was run by TCRdb on the PCR reads, yielding one entry per CDR3 protein. The sample comprises about half a million distinct CDR3 sequences, roughly an eighth of which are singletons, and around 5.8% rests with the top ten.

The starting material was PBMCs from the stem cell graft donor, obtained from the stem cell graft. This sequence joins TRBV4-3 and TRBJ2-1; possibly TRBD2 for D (6 bases). This TCR derives from a human donor who donated a stem cell graft to a child with combined immunodeficiency. CDR3 DNA sequence: TGCGCCAGCAGCCAAGATAGGTTTGGCGGGGCCAGCTCCTACAATGAGCAGTTCTTC. It encodes CASSQDRFGGASSYNEQFF.